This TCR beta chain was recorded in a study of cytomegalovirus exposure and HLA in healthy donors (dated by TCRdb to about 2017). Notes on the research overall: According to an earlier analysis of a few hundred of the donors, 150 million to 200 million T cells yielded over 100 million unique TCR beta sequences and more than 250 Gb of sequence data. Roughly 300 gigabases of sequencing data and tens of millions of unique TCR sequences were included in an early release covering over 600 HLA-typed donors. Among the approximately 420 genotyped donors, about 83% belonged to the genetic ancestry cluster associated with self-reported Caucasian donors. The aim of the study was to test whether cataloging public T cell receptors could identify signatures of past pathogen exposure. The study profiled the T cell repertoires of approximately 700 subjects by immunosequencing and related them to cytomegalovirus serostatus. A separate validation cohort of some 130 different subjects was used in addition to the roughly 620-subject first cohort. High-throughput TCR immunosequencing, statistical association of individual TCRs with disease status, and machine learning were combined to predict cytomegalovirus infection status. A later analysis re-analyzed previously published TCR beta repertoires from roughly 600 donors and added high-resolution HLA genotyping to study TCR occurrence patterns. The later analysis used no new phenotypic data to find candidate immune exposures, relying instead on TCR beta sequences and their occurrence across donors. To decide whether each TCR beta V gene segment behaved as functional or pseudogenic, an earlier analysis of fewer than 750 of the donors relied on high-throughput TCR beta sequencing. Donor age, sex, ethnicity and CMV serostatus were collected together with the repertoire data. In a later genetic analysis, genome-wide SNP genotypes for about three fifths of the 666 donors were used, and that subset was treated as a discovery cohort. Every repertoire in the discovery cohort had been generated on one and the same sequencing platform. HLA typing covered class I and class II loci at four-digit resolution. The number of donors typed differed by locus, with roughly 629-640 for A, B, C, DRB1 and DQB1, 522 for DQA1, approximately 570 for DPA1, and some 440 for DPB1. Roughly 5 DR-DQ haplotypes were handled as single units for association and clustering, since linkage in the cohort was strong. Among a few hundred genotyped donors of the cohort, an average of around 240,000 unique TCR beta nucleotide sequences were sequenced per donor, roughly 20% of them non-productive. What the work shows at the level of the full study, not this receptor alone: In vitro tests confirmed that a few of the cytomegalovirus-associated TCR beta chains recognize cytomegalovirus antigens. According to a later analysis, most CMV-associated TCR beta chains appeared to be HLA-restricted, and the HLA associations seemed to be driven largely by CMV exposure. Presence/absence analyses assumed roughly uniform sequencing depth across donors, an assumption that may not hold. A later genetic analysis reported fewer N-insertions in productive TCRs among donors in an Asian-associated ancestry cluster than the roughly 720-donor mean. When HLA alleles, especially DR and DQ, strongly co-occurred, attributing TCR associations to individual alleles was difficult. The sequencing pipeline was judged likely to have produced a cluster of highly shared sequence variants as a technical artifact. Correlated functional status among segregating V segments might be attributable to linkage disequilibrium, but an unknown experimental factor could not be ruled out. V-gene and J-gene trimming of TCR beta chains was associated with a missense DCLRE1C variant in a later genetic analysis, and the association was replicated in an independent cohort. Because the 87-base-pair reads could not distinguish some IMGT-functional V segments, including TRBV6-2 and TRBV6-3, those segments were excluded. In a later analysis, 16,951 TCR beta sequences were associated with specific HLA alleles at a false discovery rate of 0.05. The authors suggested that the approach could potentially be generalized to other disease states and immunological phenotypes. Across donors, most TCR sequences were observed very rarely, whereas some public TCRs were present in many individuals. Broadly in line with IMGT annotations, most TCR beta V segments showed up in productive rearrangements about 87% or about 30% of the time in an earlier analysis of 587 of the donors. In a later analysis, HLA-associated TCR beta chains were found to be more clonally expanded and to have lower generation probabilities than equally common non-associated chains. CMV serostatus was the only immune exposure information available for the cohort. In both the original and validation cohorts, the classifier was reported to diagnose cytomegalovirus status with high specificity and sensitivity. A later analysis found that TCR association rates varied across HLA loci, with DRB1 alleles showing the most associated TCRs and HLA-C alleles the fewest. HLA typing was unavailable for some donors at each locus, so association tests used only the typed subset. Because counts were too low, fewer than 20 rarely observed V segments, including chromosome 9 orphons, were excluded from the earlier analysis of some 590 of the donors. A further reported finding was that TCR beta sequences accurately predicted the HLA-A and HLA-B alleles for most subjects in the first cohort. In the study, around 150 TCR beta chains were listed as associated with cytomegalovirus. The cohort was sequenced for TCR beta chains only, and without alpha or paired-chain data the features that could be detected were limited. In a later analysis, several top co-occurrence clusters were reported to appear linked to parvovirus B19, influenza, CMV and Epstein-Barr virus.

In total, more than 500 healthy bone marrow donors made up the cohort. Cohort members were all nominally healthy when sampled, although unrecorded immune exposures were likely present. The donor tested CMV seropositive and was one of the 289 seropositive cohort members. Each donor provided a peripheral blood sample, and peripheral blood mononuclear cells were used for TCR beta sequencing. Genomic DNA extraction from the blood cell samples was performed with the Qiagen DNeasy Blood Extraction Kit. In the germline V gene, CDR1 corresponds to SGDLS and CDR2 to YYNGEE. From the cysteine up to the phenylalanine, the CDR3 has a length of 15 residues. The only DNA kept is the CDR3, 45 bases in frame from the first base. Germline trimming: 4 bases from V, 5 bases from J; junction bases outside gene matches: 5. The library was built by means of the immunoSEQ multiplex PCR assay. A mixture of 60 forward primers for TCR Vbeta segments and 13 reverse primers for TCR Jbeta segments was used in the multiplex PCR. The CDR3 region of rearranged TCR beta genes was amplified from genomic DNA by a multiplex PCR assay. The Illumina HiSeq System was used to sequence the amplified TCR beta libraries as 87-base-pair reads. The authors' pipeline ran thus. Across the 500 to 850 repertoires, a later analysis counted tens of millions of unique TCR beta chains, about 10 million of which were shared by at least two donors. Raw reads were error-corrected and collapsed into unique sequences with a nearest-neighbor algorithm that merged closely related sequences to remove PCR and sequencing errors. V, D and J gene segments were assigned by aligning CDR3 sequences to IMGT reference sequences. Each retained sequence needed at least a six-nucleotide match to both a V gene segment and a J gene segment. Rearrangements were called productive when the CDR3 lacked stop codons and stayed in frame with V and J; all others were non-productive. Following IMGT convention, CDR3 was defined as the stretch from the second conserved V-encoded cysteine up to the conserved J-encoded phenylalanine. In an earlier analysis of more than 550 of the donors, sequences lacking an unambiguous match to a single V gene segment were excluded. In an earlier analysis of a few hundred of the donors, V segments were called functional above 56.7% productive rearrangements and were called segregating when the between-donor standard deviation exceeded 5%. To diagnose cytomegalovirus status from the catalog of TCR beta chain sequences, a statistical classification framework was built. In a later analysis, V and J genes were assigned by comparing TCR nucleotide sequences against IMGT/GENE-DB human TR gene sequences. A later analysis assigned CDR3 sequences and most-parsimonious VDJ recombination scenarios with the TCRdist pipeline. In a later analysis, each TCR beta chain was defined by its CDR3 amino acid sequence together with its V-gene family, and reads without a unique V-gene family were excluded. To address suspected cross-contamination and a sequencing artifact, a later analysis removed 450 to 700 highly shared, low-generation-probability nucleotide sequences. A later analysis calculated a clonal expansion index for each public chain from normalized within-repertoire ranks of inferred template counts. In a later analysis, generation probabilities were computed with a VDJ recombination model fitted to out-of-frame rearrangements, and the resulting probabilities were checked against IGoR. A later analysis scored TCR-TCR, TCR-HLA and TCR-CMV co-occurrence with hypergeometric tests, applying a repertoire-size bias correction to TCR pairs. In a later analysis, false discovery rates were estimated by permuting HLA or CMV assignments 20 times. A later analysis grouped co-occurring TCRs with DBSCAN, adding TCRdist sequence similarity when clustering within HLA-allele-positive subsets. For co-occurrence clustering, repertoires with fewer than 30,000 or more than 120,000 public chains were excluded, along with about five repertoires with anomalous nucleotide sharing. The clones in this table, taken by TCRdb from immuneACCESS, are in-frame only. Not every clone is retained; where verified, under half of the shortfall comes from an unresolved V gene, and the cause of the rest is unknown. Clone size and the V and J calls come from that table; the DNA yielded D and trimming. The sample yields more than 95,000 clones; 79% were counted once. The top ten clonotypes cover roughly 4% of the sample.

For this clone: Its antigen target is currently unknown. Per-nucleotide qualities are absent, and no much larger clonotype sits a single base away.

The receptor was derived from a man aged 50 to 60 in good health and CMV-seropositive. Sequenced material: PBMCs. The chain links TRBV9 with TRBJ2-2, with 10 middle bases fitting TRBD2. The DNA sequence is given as TGTGCCAGCAGCAATAGCGGGAGGAGTACCGGGGAGCTGTTTTTT. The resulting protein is CASSNSGRSTGELFF.